The 30 T cell receptor beta chains reported below all come from one sample, sequenced in a study of blood T cell repertoires in COVID-19. Profiling relied on immunoSEQ multiplex PCR, and the TCRdb table lists in-frame clones only, not all of them. This table holds 180,000 or so clones, 83% found once. Sequenced sample: PBMCs or T cells enriched from blood (not recorded which). Receptor source: a woman aged 50 to 60 in a cohort exposed to, infected with or recovered from COVID-19 (not recorded which).

The chain links TRBV6-1 to TRBJ1-1; possible D gene TRBD1, 5 bases. The V end lost 3 bases, the J end lost 3 bases, and 14 bases lay between the germline ends. The length of the CDR3 is 15 residues. Germline loops: CDR1 MNHNS, CDR2 SASEGT. This chain's CDR3 is CASSDSRVRHTEAFF. In DNA, the CDR3 is TGTGCCAGCAGTGATTCCAGGGTTAGGCACACTGAAGCTTTCTTT.

This chain joins TRBV7-2 and TRBJ2-7, with 9 bases fitting TRBD1. The CDR3 runs to 15 residues. The V segment lost 6 bases and the J segment 9 bases; nucleotides outside the gene matches: 15. CDR1 and CDR2 (germline): SGHTA, FQGNSA. DNA of the CDR3: TGTGCCAGCAGTCCCAGACAGGGGGTGCGAACCGGGCAGTACTTC. Translating it yields CASSPRQGVRTGQYF.

The chain carries TRBV28 and TRBJ1-2; tentative D call: TRBD1 (5 bases). V dropped 5 bases and J dropped 6 bases, with 16 bases sitting between them. The CDR3 length is 14 residues. The germline V gene has CDR1 MDHEN and CDR2 SYDVKM. The CDR3 protein is CASSGGAGFDGYTF. Here the CDR3 DNA reads TGTGCCAGCAGTGGAGGGGCAGGGTTTGATGGCTACACCTTC.

The CDR3 DNA is TGTGCCAGCAGTTACCGATCTTTATGCGTGGGCTACACCTTC. Translation: CASSYRSLCVGYTF. The chain carries TRBV6-7 and TRBJ1-2; D call uncertain. TRBV6-7 is marked as an open reading frame, function uncertain. V lost 2 bases, J lost 8 bases, and 15 bases lay in between. The CDR3 runs 14 residues.

The chain couples TRBV9 to TRBJ2-5; TRBD2 matches 14 bases. J gave up 4 bases and V 3 bases, and 5 bases lay outside the gene matches. CDR3 length equals 16 residues. CDR1 SGDLS and CDR2 YYNGEE come from the germline V gene. The DNA for the CDR3 is TGTGCCAGCAGCGCAGAAGGGACTAGCGGGAGAGAGACCCAGTACTTC. It specifies CASSAEGTSGRETQYF.

V usage is TRBV12-5 and J usage is TRBJ2-2; 8 bases map to TRBD1. CDR1 LGHNT and CDR2 FRNRAP come from the germline V gene. Trimming removed 3 bases from V and 4 bases from J; junction bases left unmatched: 4. The CDR3 is 15 amino acids. The CDR3 nucleotides are TGTGCTAGTGGTTTTCAGGGGGCGAGCACCGGGGAGCTGTTTTTT. This encodes CASGFQGASTGELFF.

This clone was counted a few times. This chain links TRBV19 with TRBJ1-4, with TRBD1 matching over 8 bases. Germline V gene data show CDR1 as LNHDA and CDR2 as SQIVND (reference sequence). There are 14 residues in the CDR3. V dropped 9 bases and J dropped 7; count of bases not matched to a gene: 10. CDR3 region: CASQGADRFEKLFF. In DNA form, the CDR3 reads TGTGCCAGCCAGGGGGCGGATAGATTTGAAAAACTGTTTTTT.

This clone was seen only once. V and J are TRBV28 and TRBJ2-1; 8 nucleotides match TRBD2. Germline loops: CDR1 MDHEN, CDR2 SYDVKM. Trimming took 5 bases from V and 7 from J; bases not matched to a gene: 13. The CDR3 has 16 residues. CDR3 nucleotide sequence: TGTGCCAGCAGTCAGAACCCAGCGGGAGTTTTAAATGAGCAGTTCTTC. Translating it yields CASSQNPAGVLNEQFF.

The chain is built from TRBV6-2 or TRBV6-3 and TRBJ2-5; D is perhaps TRBD2 (6 bases). CDR3 size: 16 residues. The germline V gene encodes CDR1 MNHEY and CDR2 SVGEGT. Between the trimmed V and J ends, which lost 2 bases and 4 bases, there was a span of 17 bases. The CDR3 nucleotides are TGTGCCAGCAGTTACCCCGTCGGCGGGGTAGGAGAGACCCAGTACTTC. This encodes CASSYPVGGVGETQYF.

The chain links TRBV2 to TRBJ1-4; D is perhaps TRBD1 (5 bases). Deletions cut 4 bases from V and 5 bases from J, with 11 bases between. The CDR3 has 14 amino acids. Per germline, CDR1 SNHLY and CDR2 FYNNEI. CDR3 sequence: CASSVQKGNEKLFF. DNA for the CDR3: TGTGCCAGCAGTGTACAGAAGGGGAATGAAAAACTGTTTTTT.

The sample holds a few counts of this clone. J is TRBJ2-1 and V is TRBV19; D is unresolved. Germline lookup yields CDR1 LNHDA and CDR2 SQIVND (reference sequence). The CDR3 consists of 13 residues. Between the trimmed V and J ends, which lost 0 bases and 4 bases, there was a span of 4 bases. The CDR3 protein is CASSIDSYNEQFF. In DNA form, the CDR3 reads TGTGCCAGTAGTATAGATAGTTACAATGAGCAGTTCTTC.

The chain carries TRBV3-1 (or the pseudogene TRBV3-2) and TRBJ2-3, with D maybe TRBD1 (6 bases). V was shortened by 0 bases and J by 4 bases, with 20 bases between the two germline ends. CDR1 and CDR2 from the germline V gene are LGHDT and YNNKEL (reference sequence). The CDR3 spans 18 residues. CDR3 in amino acids: CASSQEFRTALAADTQYF. CDR3 nucleotide sequence: TGTGCCAGCAGCCAAGAGTTTAGGACAGCCCTAGCAGCAGATACGCAGTATTTT.

This chain connects TRBV10-3 to TRBJ1-5; possibly TRBD1 for D (6 bases). Germline V gene data show CDR1 as ENHRY and CDR2 as SYGVKD. CDR3 length equals 13 residues. V lost 7 bases, J lost 10 bases, and 17 bases lay in between. DNA of the CDR3: TGTGCCATCACCCGGGACACACAAACCCCCCAGCATTTT. It yields the protein CAITRDTQTPQHF.

The chain links TRBV5-4 to TRBJ1-1; TRBD1 is a possible D gene (5 bases). In germline, CDR1 is SGHNT, CDR2 YYREEE (reference sequence). The germline V and J ends were trimmed by 0 bases and 7 bases, with 10 bases remaining between them. The CDR3 spans 13 residues. This chain's CDR3 is CASSLGTTREAFF. The CDR3 DNA sequence: TGTGCCAGCAGCTTGGGGACAACCCGTGAAGCTTTCTTT.

J is TRBJ2-7 and V is TRBV6-2 or TRBV6-3, with TRBD1 identical over 9 bases. Germline V gives CDR1 MNHEY, CDR2 SVGEGT. The J segment lost 1 base and the V segment lost 4 bases, leaving 8 bases of the junction unmatched. This CDR3 comprises 16 residues. The CDR3 DNA reads TGTGCCAGCAGTTTTCCGGGACAGGGTCCTTCCTACGAGCAGTACTTC. Amino acids: CASSFPGQGPSYEQYF.

The gene calls are TRBV11-2 and TRBJ2-1; D possibly corresponds to TRBD2 (5 bases). V was cut by 0 bases and J by 1 base, with 16 bases left in between. CDR1 SGHAT and CDR2 FQNNGV come from the germline V gene. This CDR3 region has 18 residues. CDR3 residues: CASSLDLLSVASYNEQFF. CDR3 sequence (DNA): TGTGCCAGCAGCTTAGATCTACTATCGGTAGCGTCCTACAATGAGCAGTTCTTC.

This rearrangement joins TRBV19 to TRBJ1-2, with TRBD1 as a possible D gene (5 bases). The CDR3 has 14 residues. V lost 7 bases and J lost 4, with 16 bases in between. Germline lookup yields CDR1 LNHDA and CDR2 SQIVND (reference sequence). CDR3 DNA: TGTGCCAGTAACTCCCGGCTCAGGGCCTATGGCTACACCTTC. Translation: CASNSRLRAYGYTF.

In its sample, this clone was seen a few times. J is TRBJ2-7 and V is TRBV7-9; 10 positions agree with TRBD1. The CDR3 loop spans 18 amino acids. The V gene's germline CDR1 is SEHNR and CDR2 FQNEAQ (reference sequence). Trimming removed 4 bases from V and 2 bases from J; junction bases left unmatched: 14. DNA for the CDR3: TGTGCCAGCAGCTCGGAAAAGGGACAGGGGATGATTCCCTACGAGCAGTACTTC. Residues: CASSSEKGQGMIPYEQYF.

This chain's CDR3 is CASSSHRGSVRNTEAFF. CDR3 sequence (DNA): TGTGCCAGCAGTTCCCACAGGGGCTCGGTTCGGAACACTGAAGCTTTCTTT. The rearrangement joins TRBV28 to TRBJ1-1; TRBD1 agrees at 7 bases. J was trimmed by 1 base and V by 4 bases; bases with no gene match: 12. CDR3 length equals 17 residues. Germline V gives CDR1 MDHEN, CDR2 SYDVKM.

The chain joins TRBV20-1 to TRBJ2-2; D possibly corresponds to TRBD1 (5 bases). The germline CDR1 and CDR2 sequences are DFQATT and SNEGSKA (reference sequence). Trimming took off 3 bases at V and 7 bases at J, with 12 bases between the two ends. CDR3 length: 13 residues. The CDR3 region has the DNA TGCAGTGCTAGTGCAGGGTATAACGGGGAGCTGTTTTTT. Amino acids: CSASAGYNGELFF.

The CDR3 DNA sequence: TGTGCCAGCAGCGCAGGTTTGGGGAGTGTGGGCAATCAGCCCCAGCATTTT. Protein sequence: CASSAGLGSVGNQPQHF. The chain joins TRBV7-8 to TRBJ1-5; no reliable D call. Germline assignment: CDR1 SGHVS and CDR2 FQNEAQ. The CDR3 runs 17 residues. V was trimmed by 5 bases and J by 2 bases, leaving 19 bases between them.

This clone was seen just once. Here the CDR3 reads CASSLRGRGSEAFF. Here the CDR3 DNA reads TGTGCCAGCAGTTTACGAGGAAGGGGCTCTGAAGCTTTCTTT. The chain has TRBV27 and TRBJ1-1; a possible D gene is TRBD1 (5 bases). Trimming removed 2 bases at V and 6 bases at J, with 13 bases between. CDR3 size: 14 residues. Germline V CDR1 and CDR2: MNHEY, SMNVEV (reference sequence).

This clone came up once. This rearrangement joins TRBV14 to TRBJ1-1, with D perhaps TRBD1 (5 bases). The CDR3 is made up of 13 amino acids. Per germline, CDR1 SGHDN and CDR2 FVKESK. The V gene lost 4 bases and the J gene lost 6 bases, with 12 bases spanning the gap. CDR3 sequence: CASSRDRGAEAFF. In DNA form, the CDR3 reads TGTGCCAGCAGCCGCGATAGGGGCGCTGAAGCTTTCTTT.

The rearrangement uses TRBV2 and TRBJ1-2; D is possibly TRBD1 (6 bases). V dropped 3 bases and J dropped 4 bases, with 18 bases sitting between them. Germline-derived CDR1 and CDR2 are SNHLY and FYNNEI. The CDR3 has 16 residues. The CDR3 loop is CASSETDSGNFYGYTF. In DNA, the CDR3 is TGTGCCAGCAGTGAGACGGACAGTGGCAACTTCTATGGCTACACCTTC.

V gene TRBV10-3 combines with J gene TRBJ2-2, with 9 bases fitting TRBD2. The germline V gene encodes CDR1 ENHRY and CDR2 SYGVKD. The CDR3 contains 17 residues. After removal of 1 base from V and 3 bases from J, the junction contained 6 bases not matched to a gene. CDR3 protein: CAISEFGGTSYTGELFF. CDR3 DNA: TGTGCCATCAGTGAGTTCGGTGGGACTAGCTACACCGGGGAGCTGTTTTTT.

The rearrangement uses TRBV6-1 and TRBJ1-1; D unresolved. The germline gives CDR1 MNHNS, CDR2 SASEGT. The V gene lost 2 bases and the J gene lost 7 bases, with 11 bases spanning the gap. The CDR3 covers 13 residues. In nucleotides, the CDR3 is TGTGCCAGCAGTGAAAGGTTTGAGGGTGAAGCTTTCTTT. Protein: CASSERFEGEAFF.

This chain links TRBV7-3 with TRBJ2-2, with TRBD2 matching 9 bases. This CDR3 contains 14 residues. V lost 5 bases to trimming and J lost 4 bases; unmatched junction nucleotides: 2. Germline V CDR1 and CDR2: SGHTA, FQGTGA. CDR3 coding DNA: TGTGCCAGCAGCCCGACTAGCGGCACCGGGGAGCTGTTTTTT. Protein product: CASSPTSGTGELFF.

CDR3 sequence reads: CASTRSWDRGPYEQYF. The CDR3 DNA follows: TGTGCCAGCACGAGATCCTGGGACAGGGGACCGTACGAGCAGTACTTC. The genes are TRBV27 and TRBJ2-7; 10 bases agree with TRBD1. V trimming: 7 bases; J trimming: 4 bases; junction bases outside the gene matches: 13. Germline assignment: CDR1 MNHEY and CDR2 SMNVEV (reference sequence). The CDR3 covers 16 residues.

This chain uses TRBV27 with TRBJ1-1; D is unclear. The length of the CDR3 is 14 residues. Trimming shortened V by 0 bases and J by 4 bases, and 9 bases separated the two germline ends. Looked up from germline, CDR1 is MNHEY and CDR2 is SMNVEV (reference sequence). The CDR3 region has the DNA TGTGCCAGCAGTTTATCGGGTGAGGGCACTGAAGCTTTCTTT. Translated, it gives CASSLSGEGTEAFF.

This clone occurred a few times. This chain uses TRBV7-2 with TRBJ2-1; possible D gene TRBD1, 6 bases. This CDR3 has 13 amino acids. Germline V CDR1 and CDR2: SGHTA, FQGNSA. The V and J ends lost 6 bases and 0 bases respectively, with 6 bases between them. In DNA form, the CDR3 reads TGTGCCAGCAGGGACAGCTCCTACAATGAGCAGTTCTTC. Amino acids: CASRDSSYNEQFF.